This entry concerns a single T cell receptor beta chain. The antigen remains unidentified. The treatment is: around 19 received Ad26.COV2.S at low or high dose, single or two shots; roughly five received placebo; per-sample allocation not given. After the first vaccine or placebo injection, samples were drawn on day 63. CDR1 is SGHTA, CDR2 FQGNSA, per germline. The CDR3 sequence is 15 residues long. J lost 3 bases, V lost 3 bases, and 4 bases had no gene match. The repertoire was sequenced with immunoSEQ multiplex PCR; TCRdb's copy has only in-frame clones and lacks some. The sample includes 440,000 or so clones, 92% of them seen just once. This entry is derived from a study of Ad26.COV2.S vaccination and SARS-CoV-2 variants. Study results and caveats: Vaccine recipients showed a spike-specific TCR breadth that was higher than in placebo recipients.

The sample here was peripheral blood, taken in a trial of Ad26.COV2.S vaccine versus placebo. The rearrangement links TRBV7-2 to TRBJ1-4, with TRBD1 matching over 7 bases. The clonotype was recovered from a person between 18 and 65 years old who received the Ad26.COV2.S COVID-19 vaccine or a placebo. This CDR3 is CASSFHRGSNEKLFF. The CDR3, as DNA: TGTGCCAGCAGCTTTCACAGGGGTTCTAATGAAAAACTGTTTTTT.